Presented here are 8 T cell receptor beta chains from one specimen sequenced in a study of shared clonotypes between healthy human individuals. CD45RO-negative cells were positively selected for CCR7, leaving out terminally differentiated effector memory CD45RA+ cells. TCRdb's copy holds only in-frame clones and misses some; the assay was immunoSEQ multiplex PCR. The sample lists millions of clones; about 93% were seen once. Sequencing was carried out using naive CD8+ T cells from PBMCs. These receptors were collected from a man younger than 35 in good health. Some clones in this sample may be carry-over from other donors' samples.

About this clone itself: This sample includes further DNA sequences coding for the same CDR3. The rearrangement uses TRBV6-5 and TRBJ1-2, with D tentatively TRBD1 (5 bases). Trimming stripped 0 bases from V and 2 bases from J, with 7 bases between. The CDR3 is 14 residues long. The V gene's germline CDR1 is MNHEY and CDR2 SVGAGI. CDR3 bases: TGTGCCAGCAGTTACTCAAGGGGAAACTATGGCTACACCTTC. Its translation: CASSYSRGNYGYTF.

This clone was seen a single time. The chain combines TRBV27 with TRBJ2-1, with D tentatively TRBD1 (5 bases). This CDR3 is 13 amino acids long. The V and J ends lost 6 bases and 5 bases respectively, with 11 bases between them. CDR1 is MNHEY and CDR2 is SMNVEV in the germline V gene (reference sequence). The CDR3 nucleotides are TGTGCCAGCAGAGGACACGTAAACAATGAGCAGTTCTTC. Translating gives CASRGHVNNEQFF.

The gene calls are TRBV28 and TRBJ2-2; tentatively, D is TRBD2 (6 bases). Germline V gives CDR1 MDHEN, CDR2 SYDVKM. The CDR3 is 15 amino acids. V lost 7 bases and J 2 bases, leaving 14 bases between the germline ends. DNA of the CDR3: TGTGCCAGCAAAGACGGGAGCGCAAACACCGGGGAGCTGTTTTTT. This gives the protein CASKDGSANTGELFF.

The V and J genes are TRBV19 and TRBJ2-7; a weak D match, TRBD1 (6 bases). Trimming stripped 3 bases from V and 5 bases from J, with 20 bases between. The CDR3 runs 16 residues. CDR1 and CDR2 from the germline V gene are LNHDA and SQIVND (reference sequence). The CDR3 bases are TGTGCCAGTAGTATGAGGGGGTCGCCAACCATGGACGAGCAGTACTTC. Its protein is CASSMRGSPTMDEQYF. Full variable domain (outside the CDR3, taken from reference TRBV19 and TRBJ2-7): DGGITQSPKYLFRKEGQNVTLSCEQNLNHDAMYWYRQDPGQGLRLIYYSQIVNDFQKGDIAEGYSVSREKKESFPLTVTSAQKNPTAFYLCASSMRGSPTMDEQYFGPGTRLTVT.

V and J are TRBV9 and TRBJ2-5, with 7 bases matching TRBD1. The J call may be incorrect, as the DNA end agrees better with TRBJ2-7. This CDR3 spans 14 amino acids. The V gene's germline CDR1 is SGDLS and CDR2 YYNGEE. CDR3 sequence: CASSRHPGGYEQYF. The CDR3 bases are TGTGCCAGCAGCAGACATCCAGGGGGCTACGAGCAGTACTTC.

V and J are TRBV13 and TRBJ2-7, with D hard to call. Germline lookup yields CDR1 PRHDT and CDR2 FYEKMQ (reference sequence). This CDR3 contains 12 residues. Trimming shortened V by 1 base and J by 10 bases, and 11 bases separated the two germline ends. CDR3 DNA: TGTGCCAGCAGCTTAGAACGGAGCGAACAGTACTTC. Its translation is CASSLERSEQYF.

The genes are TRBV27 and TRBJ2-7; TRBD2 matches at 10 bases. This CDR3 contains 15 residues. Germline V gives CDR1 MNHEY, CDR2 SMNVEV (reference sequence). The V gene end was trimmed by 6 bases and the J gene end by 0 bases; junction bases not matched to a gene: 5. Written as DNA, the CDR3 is TGTGCCAGCAGGCGGACTAGCGGACGCTCCTACGAGCAGTACTTC. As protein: CASRRTSGRSYEQYF.

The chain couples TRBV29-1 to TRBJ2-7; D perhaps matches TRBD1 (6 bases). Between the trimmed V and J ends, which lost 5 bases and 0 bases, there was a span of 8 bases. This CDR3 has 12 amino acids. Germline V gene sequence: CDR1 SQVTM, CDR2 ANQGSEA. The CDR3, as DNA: TGCAGCGTTTCGGACAGCTCCTACGAGCAGTACTTC. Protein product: CSVSDSSYEQYF.